A selection of T cell receptor beta chains follows, all from one sample in a study of OX40 agonist ivuxolimab in advanced cancers. Measured with immunoSEQ multiplex PCR; TCRdb has only the in-frame clones, and not every one. Here the sample spans over 40,000 clones, 80% being singletons. The starting material was CD4+ or CD8+ T cells sorted from blood, obtained in a trial of the OX40 agonist ivuxolimab. These receptor sequences come from an adult with an advanced solid tumor such as melanoma, head and neck, liver or kidney cancer. Both conserved end residues are part of each CDR3. Fields, in order: D gene, J gene, V gene, clone size, CDR3 protein, CDR3 DNA. A D gene is named only where the DNA matches it firmly. Clone size is shown for a subset of rows, as once, few, many or a class of expanded clone.

TRBD1 TRBJ2-2 TRBV9 NA CASSVGRDRGNTGELFF TGTGCCAGCAGCGTAGGACGGGACAGGGGGAACACCGGGGAGCTGTTTTTT
NA TRBJ2-1 TRBV7-9 NA CASSFRGLQNNEQFF TGTGCCAGCAGCTTCCGAGGGCTCCAAAACAATGAGCAGTTCTTC
NA TRBJ2-2 TRBV5-6 NA CASSLQGGITGELFF TGTGCCAGCAGCTTGCAGGGTGGAATCACCGGGGAGCTGTTTTTT
NA TRBJ2-7 TRBV20-1 NA CSARGSGEQYF TGCAGTGCTAGAGGATCGGGCGAGCAGTACTTC
NA TRBJ2-3 TRBV6-5 NA CASSYFASTDTQYF TGTGCCAGCAGTTACTTTGCGAGCACAGATACGCAGTATTTT
TRBD2 TRBJ2-7 TRBV28 NA CASRVHSGNSYEQYF TGTGCCAGCAGAGTCCATAGCGGGAACTCCTACGAGCAGTACTTC
NA TRBJ1-1 TRBV4-3 NA CASSQNPGVTAPNTEAFF TGCGCCAGCAGCCAAAATCCAGGGGTCACCGCGCCGAACACTGAAGCTTTCTTT
TRBD2 TRBJ2-1 TRBV4-3 NA CASSQDRTSYSYNEQFF TGCGCCAGCAGCCAAGATAGGACTAGCTACTCCTACAATGAGCAGTTCTTC
NA TRBJ2-1 TRBV11-2 NA CASSFLQSSYNEQFF TGTGCCAGCAGCTTCTTGCAGAGCTCCTACAATGAGCAGTTCTTC
NA TRBJ2-3 TRBV6-1 once CASFDTGSTDTQYF TGTGCCAGCTTCGACACAGGGAGCACAGATACGCAGTATTTT
TRBD1 TRBJ1-3 TRBV5-6 NA CASSYRQGATGNTIYF TGTGCCAGCAGCTACCGACAGGGGGCGACAGGAAACACCATATATTTT
NA TRBJ2-5 TRBV6-1 NA CASSESRGVGETQYF TGTGCCAGCAGTGAATCAAGAGGGGTTGGAGAGACCCAGTACTTC
NA TRBJ2-3 TRBV19 few CASSVNPRDTQYF TGTGCCAGTAGTGTAAATCCTAGGGATACGCAGTATTTT
NA TRBJ1-5 TRBV5-1 NA CASSLGLNNQPQHF TGCGCCAGCAGCTTGGGACTAAACAATCAGCCCCAGCATTTT
NA TRBJ2-1 TRBV2 NA CATPEMDEQFF TGTGCCACGCCTGAGATGGATGAGCAGTTCTTC
NA TRBJ2-1 TRBV28 NA CASSSPRVGFF TGTGCCAGCAGCTCACCGCGGGTAGGGTTCTTC
TRBD2 TRBJ2-7 TRBV4-3 once CASSQGLAGKHYEQYF TGCGCCAGCAGCCAAGGACTAGCGGGAAAGCACTACGAGCAGTACTTC
TRBD2 TRBJ2-1 TRBV29-1 NA CSVEGTSGANEQFF TGCAGCGTTGAAGGGACTAGCGGTGCAAATGAGCAGTTCTTC
TRBD1 TRBJ2-3 TRBV7-2 NA CASSYIGTGLRTDTQYF TGTGCCAGCAGCTACATCGGGACAGGCTTACGCACAGATACGCAGTATTTT
NA TRBJ1-2 TRBV5-5 NA CASSWRNRDWGYTF TGTGCCAGCAGCTGGAGAAACCGGGACTGGGGCTACACCTTC
NA TRBJ2-7 TRBV5-5 NA CASSPDPSVYEQYF TGTGCCAGCAGCCCGGATCCCTCAGTCTACGAGCAGTACTTC
TRBD1 TRBJ2-7 TRBV27 NA CASSQYRGDEQYF TGTGCCAGCAGTCAGTACAGGGGAGACGAGCAGTACTTC
TRBD1 TRBJ1-5 TRBV28 NA CASSSNSPTGVYNQPQHF TGTGCCAGCAGCTCCAATTCTCCGACAGGGGTCTACAATCAGCCCCAGCATTTT
NA TRBJ2-7 TRBV5-1 once CASSLRLPTTLASYEQYF TGCGCCAGCAGCTTGCGACTCCCCACTACGCTAGCATCCTACGAGCAGTACTTC
NA TRBJ1-1 TRBV5-5 NA CASGTGPEAFF TGTGCCAGCGGGACCGGGCCTGAAGCTTTCTTT
NA TRBJ1-2 TRBV2 NA CASSRQGRDYGYTF TGTGCCAGCAGTCGTCAAGGGCGAGACTATGGCTACACCTTC
NA TRBJ2-5 TRBV29-1 NA CSVVGGARETQYF TGCAGCGTTGTTGGGGGGGCGCGGGAGACCCAGTACTTC
TRBD1 TRBJ2-7 TRBV7-1 NA CASGGQVYEQYF TGTGCCAGCGGGGGACAGGTCTACGAGCAGTACTTC
NA TRBJ1-6 TRBV4-1 NA CASSQDRGLYNSPLHF TGCGCCAGCAGCCAAGATCGGGGGCTCTATAATTCACCCCTCCACTTT
NA TRBJ2-5 TRBV7-2 NA CASSLDRETQYF TGTGCCAGCAGCTTAGATAGAGAGACCCAGTACTTC
NA TRBJ2-1 TRBV11-3 NA CASSQLAPGEQFF TGTGCCAGCAGCCAACTAGCTCCCGGTGAGCAGTTCTTC